The 32 T cell receptor beta chains presented below share a single source sample, sequenced in a study of T-cell memory formation after mild COVID-19. One entry per CDR3 protein results from TCRdb running MiXCR on the 5' RACE reads. The sample has hundreds of thousands of distinct CDR3 sequences; over 15% are singletons. Sequencing used PBMCs or a T cell subset sorted from them (not recorded which). These receptors all come from an adult woman who had mild COVID-19 (a few samples of this study predate the infection). Cell type and time point are not known.

The CDR3 nucleotides are TGTGCCAGCAGCTCTACAGGGGTGGGAGCTTTCTTT. Translated: CASSSTGVGAFF. The chain has TRBV5-6 and TRBJ1-1, with 7 bases lining up with TRBD1. This CDR3 is built from 12 residues. Germline loops: CDR1 SGHDT, CDR2 YYEEEE. The ends lost 3 bases at V and 10 bases at J; junction bases unmatched: 6.

Only a few counts were recorded for this clonotype. The V gene is TRBV24-1, the J gene TRBJ2-1; possible D gene TRBD1, 5 bases. V was clipped by 0 bases and J by 8 bases, with 10 bases between them. Germline V CDR1 and CDR2: KGHDR, SFDVKD. The CDR3 covers 14 residues. CDR3 amino acids: CATSDLKGSDEQFF. CDR3 DNA sequence: TGTGCCACCAGTGATTTGAAGGGGTCGGATGAGCAGTTCTTC.

The chain uses TRBV20-1 and TRBJ1-2; no clear D. Germline lookup yields CDR1 DFQATT and CDR2 SNEGSKA (reference sequence). This CDR3 contains 14 residues. V shed 2 bases and J shed 1 base, with 11 bases lying between them. The CDR3 loop is CSARREQINYGYTF. Written as DNA, the CDR3 is TGCAGTGCTAGACGAGAACAGATTAACTATGGCTACACCTTC.

This clonotype was counted a few times. J is TRBJ1-5 and V is TRBV7-3; D may be TRBD1 (5 bases). CDR1 SGHTA and CDR2 FQGTGA come from the germline V gene. CDR3 length: 13 residues. V shed 3 bases and J shed 8 bases, with 11 bases lying between them. The DNA of the CDR3 is TGTGCCAGCAGCTTGGGGCAAGGAAAGCCCCAGCATTTT. This sequence encodes CASSLGQGKPQHF.

The chain uses TRBV3-1 and TRBJ2-3; 9 bases fit TRBD2. The germline V gene encodes CDR1 LGHDT and CDR2 YNNKEL (reference sequence). This CDR3 spans 13 amino acids. Trimming at V came to 8 bases and at J to 0 bases, leaving 0 bases not matched to a gene. The CDR3: CASGTSSTDTQYF. The CDR3 bases are TGTGCCAGCGGGACTAGCAGCACAGATACGCAGTATTTT.

This chain connects TRBV5-6 to TRBJ2-3; possibly TRBD1 or TRBD2 for D (5 bases each). The V gene's germline CDR1 is SGHDT and CDR2 YYEEEE. This CDR3 contains 12 residues. V gave up 4 bases and J gave up 7 bases, with 10 bases separating them. This CDR3 reads CASSGGRYTQYF. CDR3 DNA: TGTGCCAGCAGCGGGGGACGTTATACGCAGTATTTT.

This clonotype was seen more than once but under ten times. The V call is TRBV12-3 or TRBV12-4, the J call TRBJ2-2; no clear D. The V end was cut by 2 bases, the J end by 3 bases, with 7 bases between. This CDR3 has 14 amino acids. In DNA, the CDR3 is TGTGCCAGCAGTTTACTAGTCTACACCGGGGAGCTGTTTTTT. Protein: CASSLLVYTGELFF.

V is TRBV7-9 and J is TRBJ1-1, with no clear D. V lost 5 bases, J lost 7 bases, and 35 bases lay in between. The CDR3 consists of 20 residues. Germline V gene sequence: CDR1 SEHNR, CDR2 FQNEAQ (reference sequence). The CDR3 region is CASSQSSSVGYNPLESEAFF. The CDR3 nucleotides read TGTGCCAGCAGCCAGAGTAGTTCGGTGGGTTACAACCCCTTAGAAAGTGAAGCTTTCTTT.

This chain joins TRBV7-9 and TRBJ1-2; D gene ambiguous. There are 17 residues in the CDR3. CDR1 and CDR2 (germline): SEHNR, FQNEAQ (reference sequence). The V end lost 0 bases, the J end lost 2 bases, and 16 bases lay between the germline ends. The CDR3 loop reads CASSLAHGRVSNYGYTF. The CDR3 nucleotides read TGTGCCAGCAGCTTAGCGCATGGGAGGGTCTCCAACTATGGCTACACCTTC.

In this sample, this clonotype turned up many times. This chain connects TRBV3-1 to TRBJ2-1, with 13 bases matching TRBD2. The CDR3 runs 15 residues. With 4 bases clipped from V and 9 bases from J, the junction kept 6 bases outside the gene matches. Germline-derived CDR1 and CDR2 are LGHDT and YNNKEL (reference sequence). The CDR3 region has the DNA TGTGCCAGCAGCCCAGGACTAGCGGGAGTGGGTGAGCAGTTCTTC. Translating it yields CASSPGLAGVGEQFF.

This clonotype was picked up a small number of times. The rearrangement links TRBV15 to TRBJ1-6; 7 nucleotides match TRBD1. Germline loops: CDR1 LNHNV, CDR2 YYDKDF (reference sequence). CDR3 size: 14 residues. The V gene end was trimmed by 4 bases and the J gene end by 9 bases; junction bases not matched to a gene: 6. Here the CDR3 DNA reads TGTGCCACCAGCATCCAGGGGGGGGGTTCACCCCTCCACTTT. It is translated as CATSIQGGGSPLHF.

This clonotype was observed a few times. The rearrangement links TRBV12-3 or TRBV12-4 to TRBJ2-1; weak D call: TRBD2 (5 bases). V was clipped by 6 bases and J by 6 bases, with 12 bases between them. The CDR3 totals 13 residues. The CDR3 region is CASSPGGFNEQFF. As DNA, the CDR3 is TGTGCCAGCAGCCCCGGAGGTTTCAATGAGCAGTTCTTC.

CDR3 bases: TGTGCCAGCAGCTTATCGGTTAGCACAGATACGCAGTATTTT. Its translation is CASSLSVSTDTQYF. The chain joins TRBV11-2 to TRBJ2-3; D not resolved. This CDR3 spans 14 amino acids. V gave up 2 bases and J gave up 0 bases, with 6 bases separating them. Germline V gene sequence: CDR1 SGHAT, CDR2 FQNNGV.

The rearrangement uses TRBV9 and TRBJ2-3, with 15 bases matching TRBD2. Looked up from germline, CDR1 is SGDLS and CDR2 is YYNGEE. CDR3 length: 17 amino acids. V shed 2 bases and J 7 bases; nucleotides not matched to a gene: 8. Here the CDR3 reads CASSVTGTSGGLNTQYF. CDR3 sequence (DNA): TGTGCCAGCAGCGTCACCGGGACTAGCGGGGGGCTAAATACGCAGTATTTT.

This clonotype was picked up many times. A junction end diverges from the germline sequence, so it may reflect a read error. The chain carries TRBV15 and TRBJ2-1, with 7 bases identical to TRBD2. CDR3 length: 17 amino acids. The germline CDR1 and CDR2 sequences are LNHNV and YYDKDF (reference sequence). Written as DNA, the CDR3 is TGTGCCACCAGCAGAGGGGGGGGGTTCCAGTCCTTCAATGAGCAGTTCTTC. Translation: CATSRGGGFQSFNEQFF.

For the CDR3, the DNA is TGCGCCAGCAGCCAAGCCCCCCAGCTCCGCTATGGCTACACCTTC. Its translation: CASSQAPQLRYGYTF. This chain links TRBV4-3 with TRBJ1-2; D is undetermined. This CDR3 region has 15 residues. The ends were cut back, 1 base at V and 4 bases at J, with 13 bases in the middle. Germline V CDR1 and CDR2: LGHNA, YSLEER.

This clonotype was observed at least ten times. The rearrangement links TRBV12-3 or TRBV12-4 to TRBJ2-3; no clear D gene. The CDR3 runs to 14 residues. Trimming removed 6 bases from V and 1 base from J, with 11 bases in between. The CDR3 bases are TGTGCCAGCAGCCCTGTGGGCGGCACAGATACGCAGTATTTT. This encodes CASSPVGGTDTQYF.

This clonotype was recorded once. The J gene is TRBJ1-3, the V gene TRBV25-1, with D perhaps TRBD1 (5 bases). The CDR3 covers 12 residues. CDR1 is MGHDK, CDR2 SYGVNS, per germline. V dropped 5 bases and J dropped 8 bases, with 10 bases sitting between them. The CDR3 spells CASSWGRDTIYF. The CDR3 DNA sequence: TGTGCCAGCAGTTGGGGGAGGGACACCATATATTTT.

In its sample, this clonotype was seen many times. The V call is TRBV20-1, the J call TRBJ1-1; D gene uncertain. From germline, CDR1 is DFQATT and CDR2 SNEGSKA (reference sequence). The CDR3 covers 14 residues. Trimming pared 0 bases from V and 4 bases from J, leaving 12 bases between. The DNA for the CDR3 is TGCAGTGCTAGAGATCAAGGCCGGGGCACTGAAGCTTTCTTT. Amino acids: CSARDQGRGTEAFF.

J is TRBJ1-2 and V is TRBV14; a weak D match, TRBD1 (6 bases). Trimming took 1 base from V and 0 from J, leaving 12 bases between them. The germline CDR1 and CDR2 sequences are SGHDN and FVKESK. The CDR3 contains 16 residues. The CDR3 protein is CASSQGGPITNYGYTF. In nucleotides, the CDR3 is TGTGCCAGCAGCCAAGGGGGGCCGATCACTAACTATGGCTACACCTTC.

The rearrangement uses TRBV5-4 and TRBJ1-6, with D possibly being TRBD1 (5 bases). CDR3 size: 14 residues. The V and J ends lost 4 bases and 12 bases respectively, with 17 bases between them. Germline V lookup: CDR1 SGHNT, CDR2 YYREEE (reference sequence). CDR3 coding DNA: TGTGCCAGCAGCGCCCCCGGGACGAGGGTACCCCTCCACTTT. This gives the protein CASSAPGTRVPLHF.

This clonotype was observed a few times. The DNA of the CDR3 is TGTGCCACCAGCAGGGTTACCTCCGAGCAGTTCTTC. As protein: CATSRVTSEQFF. The V and J genes are TRBV15 and TRBJ2-1, with no clear D. Trimming removed 3 bases at V and 10 bases at J, with 10 bases between. The CDR3 has 12 amino acids. Germline V lookup: CDR1 LNHNV, CDR2 YYDKDF (reference sequence).

The CDR3 DNA reads as TGTGCCAGTAGTACCCCGGGGAGTCCGTTGAGCACTGAAGCTTTCTTT. It encodes CASSTPGSPLSTEAFF. V usage is TRBV19 and J usage is TRBJ1-1, with D hard to call. This CDR3 is 16 amino acids long. Trimming took off 4 bases at V and 4 bases at J, with 19 bases between the two ends. Germline V gene sequence: CDR1 LNHDA, CDR2 SQIVND (reference sequence). Full variable domain (outside the CDR3, taken from reference TRBV19 and TRBJ1-1): DGGITQSPKYLFRKEGQNVTLSCEQNLNHDAMYWYRQDPGQGLRLIYYSQIVNDFQKGDIAEGYSVSREKKESFPLTVTSAQKNPTAFYLCASSTPGSPLSTEAFFGQGTRLTVV.

The chain recombines TRBV14 with TRBJ1-3; D unclear. Germline assignment: CDR1 SGHDN and CDR2 FVKESK. V gave up 0 bases and J gave up 3 bases, with 9 bases separating them. This CDR3 has 15 residues. CDR3 nucleotide sequence: TGTGCCAGCAGCCAAGATCCCGCTGATGGAAACACCATATATTTT. Translation gives CASSQDPADGNTIYF.

The sample holds many counts of this clonotype. The chain is built from TRBV5-1 and TRBJ2-3, with 9 bases aligning to TRBD1. The CDR3 is 14 residues long. Germline V gene lookup returns CDR1 SGHRS and CDR2 YFSETQ. Trimming at V came to 5 bases and at J to 6 bases, leaving 7 bases not matched to a gene. Here the CDR3 DNA reads TGCGCCAGCAGAAAACAGGGGGCGGTGGATACGCAGTATTTT. Its protein product is CASRKQGAVDTQYF.

J is TRBJ2-7 and V is TRBV24-1; 7 bases agree with TRBD1. The CDR3 contains 15 residues. Germline V gene sequence: CDR1 KGHDR, CDR2 SFDVKD. The trim removed 9 bases at V and 3 bases at J, leaving 13 bases unmatched. CDR3: CATRPSTGSFYEQYF. DNA of the CDR3: TGTGCCACCCGACCTTCGACAGGGAGCTTCTACGAGCAGTACTTC.

The chain links TRBV7-6 to TRBJ2-3; TRBD1 agrees at 8 bases. Germline-derived CDR1 and CDR2 are SGHVS and FNYEAQ. CDR3 size: 13 residues. V shed 4 bases, J shed 9 bases, and the junction held 6 bases outside the gene matches. The CDR3 DNA reads as TGTGCCAGCAGCTCAAGTTCAGGGGGCACGCAGTATTTT. Its translation is CASSSSSGGTQYF.

The chain uses TRBV12-3 or TRBV12-4 and TRBJ2-5, with 12 bases fitting TRBD2. The ends lost 6 bases at V and 9 bases at J; junction bases unmatched: 8. The CDR3 runs to 14 residues. The CDR3 spells CASRTSGGMGAQYF. For the CDR3, the DNA is TGTGCCAGCAGGACTAGCGGGGGAATGGGGGCCCAGTACTTC.

V gene TRBV15 combines with J gene TRBJ2-7, with D tentatively TRBD1 (5 bases). Trimming took 1 base from V and 0 from J, leaving 13 bases between them. Per germline, CDR1 LNHNV and CDR2 YYDKDF (reference sequence). CDR3 length: 16 residues. The CDR3 DNA reads TGTGCCACCAGCAGAGGAGGCCAGGGTAGCTCCTACGAGCAGTACTTC. Translated, it gives CATSRGGQGSSYEQYF. The complete variable domain, with remaining parts taken from reference TRBV15 and TRBJ2-7, reads DAMVIQNPRYQVTQFGKPVTLSCSQTLNHNVMYWYQQKSSQAPKLLFHYYDKDFNNEADTPDNFQSRRPNTSFCFLDIRSPGLGDTAMYLCATSRGGQGSSYEQYFGPGTRLTVT.

The chain recombines TRBV6-5 with TRBJ1-3; D not certain. The CDR3 extends over 15 amino acids. V was cut by 11 bases and J by 4 bases, with 21 bases left in between. CDR1 and CDR2 (germline): MNHEY, SVGAGI. The CDR3 is CAASTSKGRGNTIYF. CDR3 nucleotide sequence: TGTGCCGCCTCGACCTCGAAGGGTAGGGGAAACACCATATATTTT.

This clonotype was counted between two and nine times. CDR3 DNA: TGCAGTGTGTTTGGGGTTCAAGAGACCCAGTACTTC. This translates into CSVFGVQETQYF. The genes are TRBV20-1 and TRBJ2-5; D call uncertain. V was clipped by 7 bases and J by 2 bases, with 11 bases between them. This CDR3 region has 12 residues. Germline V gene data show CDR1 as DFQATT and CDR2 as SNEGSKA (reference sequence).

The chain combines TRBV7-9 with TRBJ2-1; 7 nucleotides line up with TRBD2. The length of the CDR3 is 15 residues. J lost 4 bases, V lost 6 bases, and 9 bases had no gene match. Germline V gene sequence: CDR1 SEHNR, CDR2 FQNEAQ (reference sequence). The CDR3, as DNA: TGTGCCAGCAGTCATAGCGGGCAGATATACAATGAGCAGTTCTTC. This sequence encodes CASSHSGQIYNEQFF.